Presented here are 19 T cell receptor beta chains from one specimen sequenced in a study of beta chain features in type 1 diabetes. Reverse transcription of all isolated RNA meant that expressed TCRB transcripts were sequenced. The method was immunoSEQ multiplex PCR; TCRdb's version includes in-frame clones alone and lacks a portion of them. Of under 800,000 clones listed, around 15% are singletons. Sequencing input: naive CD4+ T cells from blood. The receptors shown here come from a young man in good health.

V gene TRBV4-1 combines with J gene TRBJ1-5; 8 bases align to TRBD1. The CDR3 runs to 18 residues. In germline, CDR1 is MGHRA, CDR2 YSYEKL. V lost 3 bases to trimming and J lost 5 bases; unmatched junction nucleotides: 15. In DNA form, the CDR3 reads TGCGCCAGCAGCCATTTTGGGACAGGAAACCGGGCCGATCAGCCCCAGCATTTT. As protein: CASSHFGTGNRADQPQHF.

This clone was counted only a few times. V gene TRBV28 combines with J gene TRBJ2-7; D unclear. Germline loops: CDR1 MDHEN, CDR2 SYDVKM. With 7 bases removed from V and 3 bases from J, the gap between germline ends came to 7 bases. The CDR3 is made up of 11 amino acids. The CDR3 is CASITLYEQYF. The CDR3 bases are TGTGCCAGCATCACTCTCTACGAGCAGTACTTC. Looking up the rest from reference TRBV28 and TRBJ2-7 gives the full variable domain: DVKVTQSSRYLVKRTGEKVFLECVQDMDHENMFWYRQDPGLGLRLIYFSYDVKMKEKGDIPEGYSVSREKKERFSLILESASTNQTSMYLCASITLYEQYFGPGTRLTVT.

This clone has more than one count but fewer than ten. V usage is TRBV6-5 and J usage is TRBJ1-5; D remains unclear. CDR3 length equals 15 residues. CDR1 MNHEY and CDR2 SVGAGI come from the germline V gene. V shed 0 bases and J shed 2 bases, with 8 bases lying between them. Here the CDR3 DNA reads TGTGCCAGCAGTTACTCTTCAGGACGCAATCAGCCCCAGCATTTT. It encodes CASSYSSGRNQPQHF.

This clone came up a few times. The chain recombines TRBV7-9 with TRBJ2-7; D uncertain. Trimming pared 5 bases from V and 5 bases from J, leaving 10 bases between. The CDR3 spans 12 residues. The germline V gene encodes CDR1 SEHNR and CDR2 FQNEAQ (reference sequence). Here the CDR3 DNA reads TGTGCCAGCAGCGACCCAGAGCACGAGCAGTACTTC. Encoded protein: CASSDPEHEQYF. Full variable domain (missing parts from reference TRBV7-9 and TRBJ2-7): DTGVSQNPRHKITKRGQNVTFRCDPISEHNRLYWYRQTLGQGPEFLTYFQNEAQLEKSRLLSDRFSAERPKGSFSTLEIQRTEQGDSAMYLCASSDPEHEQYFGPGTRLTVT.

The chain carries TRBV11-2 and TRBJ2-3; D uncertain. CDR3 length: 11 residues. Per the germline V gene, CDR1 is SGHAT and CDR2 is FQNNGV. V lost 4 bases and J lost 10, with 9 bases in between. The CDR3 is CASSSTIPQYF. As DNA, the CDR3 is TGTGCCAGCAGCTCGACAATACCGCAGTATTTT.

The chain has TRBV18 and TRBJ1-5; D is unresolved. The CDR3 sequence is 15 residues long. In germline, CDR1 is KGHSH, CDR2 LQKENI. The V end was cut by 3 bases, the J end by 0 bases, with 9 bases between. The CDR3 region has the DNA TGTGCCAGCTCACCGGCCAGCGCTAGCAATCAGCCCCAGCATTTT. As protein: CASSPASASNQPQHF.

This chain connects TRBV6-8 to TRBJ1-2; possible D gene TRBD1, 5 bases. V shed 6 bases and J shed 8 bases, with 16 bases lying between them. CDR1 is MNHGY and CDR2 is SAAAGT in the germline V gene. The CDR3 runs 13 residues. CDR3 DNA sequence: TGTGCCAGCAGCCCACCCGGGGACTCGGGCTACACCTTC. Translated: CASSPPGDSGYTF.

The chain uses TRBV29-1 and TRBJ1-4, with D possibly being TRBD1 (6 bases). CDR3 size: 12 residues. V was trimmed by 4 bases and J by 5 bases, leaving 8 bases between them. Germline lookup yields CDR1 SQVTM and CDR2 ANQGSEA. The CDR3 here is CSVVGQNEKLFF. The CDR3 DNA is TGCAGCGTTGTCGGACAGAATGAAAAACTGTTTTTT.

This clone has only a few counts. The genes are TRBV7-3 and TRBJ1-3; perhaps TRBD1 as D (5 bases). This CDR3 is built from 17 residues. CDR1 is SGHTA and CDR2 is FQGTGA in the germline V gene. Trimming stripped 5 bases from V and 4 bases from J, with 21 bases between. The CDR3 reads CASSNDPTGRMGNTIYF. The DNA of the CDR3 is TGTGCCAGCAGCAACGATCCCACAGGCCGAATGGGAAACACCATATATTTT.

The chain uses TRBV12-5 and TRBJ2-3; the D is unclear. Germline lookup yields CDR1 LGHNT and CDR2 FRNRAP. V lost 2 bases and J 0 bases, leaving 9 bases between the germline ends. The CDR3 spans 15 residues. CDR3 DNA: TGTGCTAGTGGTTTGTTTTCGGTTAGCACAGATACGCAGTATTTT. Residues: CASGLFSVSTDTQYF.

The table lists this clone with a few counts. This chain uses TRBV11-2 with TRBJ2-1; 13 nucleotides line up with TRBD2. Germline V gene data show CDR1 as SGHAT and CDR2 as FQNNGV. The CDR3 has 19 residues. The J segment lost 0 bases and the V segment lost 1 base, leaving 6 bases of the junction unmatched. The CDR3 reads CASSLGGLAGRSSYNEQFF. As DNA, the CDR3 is TGTGCCAGCAGCTTAGGGGGACTAGCGGGACGAAGCTCCTACAATGAGCAGTTCTTC.

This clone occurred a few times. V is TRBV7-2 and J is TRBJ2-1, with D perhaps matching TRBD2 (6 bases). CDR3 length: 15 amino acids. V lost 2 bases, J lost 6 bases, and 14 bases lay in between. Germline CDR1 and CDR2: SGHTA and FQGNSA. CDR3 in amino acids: CASSLFSGLPNEQFF. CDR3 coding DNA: TGTGCCAGCAGCTTATTTTCCGGACTACCCAATGAGCAGTTCTTC.

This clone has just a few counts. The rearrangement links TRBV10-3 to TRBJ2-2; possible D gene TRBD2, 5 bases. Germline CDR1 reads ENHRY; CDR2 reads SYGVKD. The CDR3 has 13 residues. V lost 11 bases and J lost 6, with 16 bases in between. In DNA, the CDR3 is TGTGCCCTGAAAAAACGGGAATCCGGGGAGCTGTTTTTT. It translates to CALKKRESGELFF.

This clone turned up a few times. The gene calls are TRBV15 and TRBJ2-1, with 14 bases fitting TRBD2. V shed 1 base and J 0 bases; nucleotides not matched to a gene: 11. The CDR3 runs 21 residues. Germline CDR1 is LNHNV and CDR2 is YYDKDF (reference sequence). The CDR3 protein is CATSRGTSGRPSGSSYNEQFF. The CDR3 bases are TGTGCCACCAGCAGAGGGACTAGCGGGAGGCCTTCAGGGAGCTCCTACAATGAGCAGTTCTTC.

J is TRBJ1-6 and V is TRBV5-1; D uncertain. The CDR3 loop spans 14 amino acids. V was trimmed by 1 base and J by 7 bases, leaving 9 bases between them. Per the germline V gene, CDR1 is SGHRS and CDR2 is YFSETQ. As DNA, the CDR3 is TGCGCCAGCAGCTTGAATGACGGAAATTCACCCCTCCACTTT. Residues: CASSLNDGNSPLHF.

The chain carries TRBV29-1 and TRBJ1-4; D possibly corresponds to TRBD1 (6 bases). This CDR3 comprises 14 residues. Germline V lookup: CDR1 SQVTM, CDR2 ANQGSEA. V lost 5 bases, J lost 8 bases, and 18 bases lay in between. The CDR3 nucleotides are TGCAGCGTTCGGGGGCAGGGGATCGTGGAAAAACTGTTTTTT. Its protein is CSVRGQGIVEKLFF.

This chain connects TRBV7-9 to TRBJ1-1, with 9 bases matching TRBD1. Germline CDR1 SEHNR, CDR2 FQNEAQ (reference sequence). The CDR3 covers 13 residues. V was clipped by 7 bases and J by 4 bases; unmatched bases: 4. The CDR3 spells CASTKQGATEAFF. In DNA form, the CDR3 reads TGTGCCAGCACTAAACAGGGGGCCACTGAAGCTTTCTTT.

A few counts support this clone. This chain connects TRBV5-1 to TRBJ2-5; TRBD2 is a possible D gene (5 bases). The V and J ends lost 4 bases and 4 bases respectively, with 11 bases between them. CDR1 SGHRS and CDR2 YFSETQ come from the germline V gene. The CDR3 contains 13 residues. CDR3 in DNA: TGCGCCAGCAGCAACGGACTGAGAGAGACCCAGTACTTC. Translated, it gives CASSNGLRETQYF. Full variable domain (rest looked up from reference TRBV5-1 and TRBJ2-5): KAGVTQTPRYLIKTRGQQVTLSCSPISGHRSVSWYQQTPGQGLQFLFEYFSETQRNKGNFPGRFSGRQFSNSRSEMNVSTLELGDSALYLCASSNGLRETQYFGPGTRLLVL.

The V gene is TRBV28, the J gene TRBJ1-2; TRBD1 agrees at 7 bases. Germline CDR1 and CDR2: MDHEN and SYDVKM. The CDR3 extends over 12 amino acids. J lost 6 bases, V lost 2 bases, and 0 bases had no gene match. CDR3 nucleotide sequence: TGTGCCAGCAGTTTAACAGGGGATGGCTACACCTTC. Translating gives CASSLTGDGYTF.